This passage covers 25 T cell receptor beta chains from one sample sequenced in a study of T cells in Graves' hyperthyroidism and ophthalmopathy. Researchers took RNA transcripts and amplified the TCR beta CDR3 regions from them. When the TCR CDR3 underwent first-round RT-PCR, the HTBI primer set was used. MiXCR, applied by TCRdb to the multiplex PCR reads, yields one record per CDR3 protein. The table shows hundreds of thousands of distinct CDR3 sequences, with around 38% occurring only once. Sequenced material: blood. Receptors originate from a man younger than 35 with Graves' hyperthyroidism.

This clonotype was seen many times. This sequence joins TRBV24-1 and TRBJ1-5; TRBD1 might be the D (5 bases). The V end was cut by 9 bases, the J end by 4 bases, with 9 bases between. From germline, CDR1 is KGHDR and CDR2 SFDVKD. The CDR3 sequence is 12 residues long. The CDR3 DNA reads as TGTGCCACCGGGAAGGGGAATCAGCCCCAGCATTTT. Translation gives CATGKGNQPQHF.

This clonotype was seen ten or more times. This chain joins TRBV7-9 and TRBJ2-7; D is unclear. Germline loops: CDR1 SEHNR, CDR2 FQNEAQ (reference sequence). V lost 1 base, J lost 2 bases, and 9 bases lay in between. This CDR3 is built from 14 residues. The CDR3 DNA is TGTGCCAGCAGCTTAGAGGGCAGCCCCTACGAGCAGTACTTC. Protein sequence: CASSLEGSPYEQYF.

The V gene is TRBV2, the J gene TRBJ1-1, with TRBD1 as a possible D gene (5 bases). V dropped 4 bases and J dropped 4 bases, with 16 bases sitting between them. Germline assignment: CDR1 SNHLY and CDR2 FYNNEI. There are 15 residues in the CDR3. The CDR3 sequence: CASSAKVGQGTEAFF. CDR3 sequence (DNA): TGTGCCAGCAGTGCAAAAGTCGGGCAGGGCACTGAAGCTTTCTTT. Based on the CDR3 plus reference TRBV2 and TRBJ1-1, the full variable domain is EPEVTQTPSHQVTQMGQEVILRCVPISNHLYFYWYRQILGQKVEFLVSFYNNEISEKSEIFDDQFSVERPDGSNFTLKIRSTKLEDSAMYFCASSAKVGQGTEAFFGQGTRLTVV.

The chain has TRBV20-1 and TRBJ2-5, with D possibly being TRBD2 (6 bases). The V end was cut by 0 bases, the J end by 4 bases, with 12 bases between. The CDR3 has 14 amino acids. Germline CDR1 is DFQATT and CDR2 is SNEGSKA (reference sequence). The CDR3 reads CSARDPQGGETQYF. CDR3 coding DNA: TGCAGTGCTAGAGATCCCCAGGGAGGAGAGACCCAGTACTTC.

The chain has TRBV25-1 and TRBJ2-7; D ambiguous. Germline assignment: CDR1 MGHDK and CDR2 SYGVNS. The V end was cut by 6 bases, the J end by 9 bases, with 21 bases between. There are 14 residues in the CDR3. CDR3 DNA: TGTGCCAGCAGCCAAGATTCTGAGGTGGCTCGGCAGTACTTC. Translated, it gives CASSQDSEVARQYF.

This clonotype was seen only a few times. The rearrangement links TRBV5-1 to TRBJ2-5; possibly TRBD1 for D (6 bases). The ends were cut back, 2 bases at V and 0 bases at J, with 11 bases in the middle. Per the germline V gene, CDR1 is SGHRS and CDR2 is YFSETQ. This CDR3 is 15 amino acids long. Written as DNA, the CDR3 is TGCGCCAGCAGCTTCCGGGACACTGACCAAGAGACCCAGTACTTC. This encodes CASSFRDTDQETQYF. Drawing the rest from reference TRBV5-1 and TRBJ2-5, the complete variable domain is KAGVTQTPRYLIKTRGQQVTLSCSPISGHRSVSWYQQTPGQGLQFLFEYFSETQRNKGNFPGRFSGRQFSNSRSEMNVSTLELGDSALYLCASSFRDTDQETQYFGPGTRLLVL.

The V call is TRBV19, the J call TRBJ2-2; the match to TRBD2 covers 12 bases. The germline V gene encodes CDR1 LNHDA and CDR2 SQIVND (reference sequence). This CDR3 spans 14 amino acids. Trimming cost V 11 bases and J 4 bases; bases outside gene matches: 5. CDR3 residues: CASRTSGITGELFF. The CDR3 bases are TGTGCCTCTAGGACTAGCGGGATCACCGGGGAGCTGTTTTTT.

This clonotype was counted ten times or more. J is TRBJ1-5 and V is TRBV19; D gene uncertain. With 3 bases removed from V and 5 bases from J, the gap between germline ends came to 8 bases. The CDR3 is 13 amino acids. From germline, CDR1 is LNHDA and CDR2 SQIVND (reference sequence). CDR3 nucleotides: TGTGCCAGTAGTATTGCAGAGGATCAGCCCCAGCATTTT. Translated: CASSIAEDQPQHF. The full variable domain, with the rest looked up from reference TRBV19 and TRBJ1-5, is DGGITQSPKYLFRKEGQNVTLSCEQNLNHDAMYWYRQDPGQGLRLIYYSQIVNDFQKGDIAEGYSVSREKKESFPLTVTSAQKNPTAFYLCASSIAEDQPQHFGDGTRLSIL.

Ten or more counts support this clonotype. V is TRBV20-1 and J is TRBJ2-5, with TRBD2 matching 7 bases. V lost 3 bases to trimming and J lost 4 bases; unmatched junction nucleotides: 5. The CDR3 contains 13 residues. Germline loops: CDR1 DFQATT, CDR2 SNEGSKA (reference sequence). The CDR3 region is CSARRGTAETQYF. In DNA, the CDR3 is TGCAGTGCTAGGCGGGGGACCGCAGAGACCCAGTACTTC.

The chain joins TRBV29-1 to TRBJ1-2; 7 positions agree with TRBD1. Germline V gene lookup returns CDR1 SQVTM and CDR2 ANQGSEA. The CDR3 has 11 amino acids. The DNA of the CDR3 is TGCAATACCGGGACAGAGGATGGCTACACCTTC. Translated: CNTGTEDGYTF. Full variable domain (remainder filled in from reference TRBV29-1 and TRBJ1-2): SAVISQKPSRDICQRGTSLTIQCQVDSQVTMMFWYRQQPGQSLTLIATANQGSEATYESGFVIDKFPISRPNLTFSTLTVSNMSPEDSSIYLCNTGTEDGYTFGSGTRLTVV.

Many counts were recorded for this clonotype. V and J are TRBV20-1 and TRBJ1-4; unclear D gene. This CDR3 has 12 residues. Trimming shortened V by 8 bases and J by 4 bases, and 11 bases separated the two germline ends. Germline CDR1 DFQATT, CDR2 SNEGSKA (reference sequence). The CDR3 nucleotides read TGCAGTACACTCCGCCTTAATGAAAAACTGTTTTTT. Its translation is CSTLRLNEKLFF.

At least ten counts were recorded for this clonotype. This chain joins TRBV9 and TRBJ2-5, with D maybe TRBD1 (5 bases). CDR3 length equals 12 residues. V was cut by 4 bases and J by 5 bases, with 9 bases left in between. Germline loops: CDR1 SGDLS, CDR2 YYNGEE. The CDR3 here is CASSTSGETQYF. DNA of the CDR3: TGTGCCAGCAGCACATCAGGGGAGACCCAGTACTTC.

V is TRBV14 and J is TRBJ1-3; D possibly corresponds to TRBD1 (5 bases). The V and J ends lost 0 bases and 9 bases respectively, with 12 bases between them. Germline CDR1 and CDR2: SGHDN and FVKESK. The CDR3 sequence is 14 residues long. DNA for the CDR3: TGTGCCAGCAGCCAAGACTGGGGGACGGCCACCATATATTTT. As protein: CASSQDWGTATIYF.

This clonotype was recorded many times. The chain employs TRBV19 and TRBJ1-1; D is unresolved. Germline V gene data show CDR1 as LNHDA and CDR2 as SQIVND (reference sequence). The CDR3 consists of 12 residues. V was trimmed by 3 bases and J by 8 bases, leaving 10 bases between them. CDR3 DNA: TGTGCCAGTAGTATGGGTGCGGACGAAGCTTTCTTT. Translating gives CASSMGADEAFF.

This clonotype turned up a few times. V usage is TRBV5-1 and J usage is TRBJ2-5; TRBD1 is a possible D gene (5 bases). Germline V gives CDR1 SGHRS, CDR2 YFSETQ. The CDR3 spans 14 residues. V dropped 0 bases and J dropped 3 bases, with 9 bases sitting between them. The CDR3 nucleotides read TGCGCCAGCAGCTTGGAGGTAGGGGAAGAGACCCAGTACTTC. Translated, it gives CASSLEVGEETQYF.

Ten or more counts support this clonotype. The rearrangement uses TRBV5-1 and TRBJ2-7, with D possibly being TRBD1 or TRBD2 (5 bases each). CDR3 length equals 15 residues. Germline assignment: CDR1 SGHRS and CDR2 YFSETQ. Trimming pared 1 base from V and 9 bases from J, leaving 20 bases between. The CDR3 DNA sequence: TGCGCCAGCAGCTTGCCTTCATGGGACGGCCCCCCGCAGTACTTC. Protein sequence: CASSLPSWDGPPQYF.

This chain joins TRBV10-3 and TRBJ1-2; 7 bases align to TRBD1. The CDR3 spans 13 residues. Germline-derived CDR1 and CDR2 are ENHRY and SYGVKD. The ends lost 10 bases at V and 4 bases at J; junction bases unmatched: 9. CDR3 sequence: CASGPTGLYGYTF. CDR3 DNA: TGTGCCAGCGGCCCGACAGGGCTCTATGGCTACACCTTC.

This clonotype showed up just a few times. CDR3 DNA sequence: TGTGCCAGTAGTACAAGGACAGGGCACTATGGCTACACCTTC. It yields the protein CASSTRTGHYGYTF. V gene TRBV19 combines with J gene TRBJ1-2; 8 bases agree with TRBD1. The CDR3 loop spans 14 amino acids. V was pared by 4 bases and J by 3 bases, with 4 bases of the junction left unmatched. The germline V gene encodes CDR1 LNHDA and CDR2 SQIVND (reference sequence).

The CDR3 loop reads CASSLADRFYEQYF. DNA of the CDR3: TGTGCCAGCAGCTTGGCGGACAGGTTCTACGAGCAGTACTTC. The rearrangement links TRBV5-4 to TRBJ2-7; the match to TRBD1 covers 7 bases. Per germline, CDR1 SGHNT and CDR2 YYREEE (reference sequence). V shed 0 bases and J 3 bases; nucleotides not matched to a gene: 3. The CDR3 is made up of 14 amino acids.

The CDR3 DNA sequence: TGCAGCGTACGATCCGGTTCAGGGGCGATGAACTCCTATAATTCACCCCTCCACTTT. It translates to CSVRSGSGAMNSYNSPLHF. The gene calls are TRBV29-1 and TRBJ1-6, with TRBD1 as a possible D gene (6 bases). The CDR3 is 19 amino acids. Looked up from germline, CDR1 is SQVTM and CDR2 is ANQGSEA. V dropped 6 bases and J dropped 0 bases, with 24 bases sitting between them.

The V call is TRBV6-5, the J call TRBJ1-5; no clear D. CDR1 and CDR2 (germline): MNHEY, SVGAGI. This CDR3 region has 14 residues. Trimming removed 6 bases at V and 5 bases at J, with 14 bases between. CDR3 coding DNA: TGTGCCAGCAGGCCCCAGGTTCTGGATCAGCCCCAGCATTTT. Protein: CASRPQVLDQPQHF.

This clonotype was found a few times. The V call is TRBV9, the J call TRBJ1-2, with 7 bases that match TRBD1. The germline gives CDR1 SGDLS, CDR2 YYNGEE. CDR3 length equals 13 residues. The ends lost 4 bases at V and 8 bases at J; junction bases unmatched: 8. The CDR3 nucleotides read TGTGCCAGCAGCCTAACGACAGGGTCGGGCTACACCTTC. Translation gives CASSLTTGSGYTF. Supplemented by reference TRBV9 and TRBJ1-2, the full variable domain reads DSGVTQTPKHLITATGQRVTLRCSPRSGDLSVYWYQQSLDQGLQFLIQYYNGEERAKGNILERFSAQQFPDLHSELNLSSLELGDSALYFCASSLTTGSGYTFGSGTRLTVV.

In the case of this clonotype: Given a much more abundant clone one base away, this may be a read error. The chain joins TRBV7-2 to TRBJ1-6; no reliable D call. The CDR3 loop spans 16 amino acids. V lost 2 bases, J lost 0 bases, and 8 bases lay in between. Germline CDR1 SGHTA, CDR2 FQGNSA. The CDR3: CASSLTSSSYNSPLHF. In DNA, the CDR3 is TGTGCCAGCAGCTTAACGTCCAGCTCCTATAATTCACCCCTCCACTTT.

V usage is TRBV2 and J usage is TRBJ2-6, with 9 bases that match TRBD1. The CDR3 contains 19 residues. Germline CDR1 is SNHLY and CDR2 is FYNNEI. V shed 0 bases, J shed 2 bases, and the junction held 8 bases outside the gene matches. The CDR3 region is CASSEAPWDRATGANVLTF. The CDR3 bases are TGTGCCAGCAGTGAAGCGCCATGGGACAGGGCAACTGGGGCCAACGTCCTGACTTTC.

This chain's CDR3 is CASSLLGDSKGYTF. CDR3 nucleotide sequence: TGTGCCAGCAGCTTACTAGGGGATTCCAAGGGCTACACCTTC. J is TRBJ1-2 and V is TRBV7-2; weak D call: TRBD1 (5 bases). Germline lookup yields CDR1 SGHTA and CDR2 FQGNSA. V lost 2 bases and J lost 8, with 15 bases in between. The CDR3 runs 14 residues.